This passage covers 6 T cell receptor beta chains from one sample sequenced in a study of blood T cell repertoires in COVID-19. TCRdb's table, derived via immunoSEQ multiplex PCR, lists solely in-frame clones and lacks some. The sample shows some 320,000 clones, about 85% of them seen only once. Material: PBMCs or T cells enriched from blood (not recorded which). The receptors shown here come from a woman aged 25 to 39 who had been exposed to COVID-19.

The chain recombines TRBV28 with TRBJ2-7; D may be TRBD1 (5 bases). Trimming cost V 4 bases and J 5 bases, with 18 bases left between them. CDR3 length equals 15 residues. Looked up from germline, CDR1 is MDHEN and CDR2 is SYDVKM. CDR3 loop: CASSSDGSGRHEQYF. CDR3 nucleotide sequence: TGTGCCAGCAGTTCAGATGGGTCAGGGCGGCACGAGCAGTACTTC.

V usage is TRBV19 and J usage is TRBJ2-1; TRBD2 might be the D (5 bases). This CDR3 contains 17 residues. Trimming left V 6 bases short and J 3 bases short, with 21 bases between. Germline CDR1 LNHDA, CDR2 SQIVND (reference sequence). In nucleotides, the CDR3 is TGTGCCAGTAGGGACCCCGGTCGAGCGGAGAACTACAATGAGCAGTTCTTC. Translated: CASRDPGRAENYNEQFF.

The V call is TRBV9, the J call TRBJ2-5; 16 nucleotides agree with TRBD2. Germline-derived CDR1 and CDR2 are SGDLS and YYNGEE. The V gene end was trimmed by 3 bases and the J gene end by 4 bases; junction bases not matched to a gene: 12. This CDR3 contains 19 residues. In nucleotides, the CDR3 is TGTGCCAGCAGCGCCACCGGGACTAGCGGGAGGGCCCTCGGAGAGACCCAGTACTTC. Residues: CASSATGTSGRALGETQYF.

The V and J genes are TRBV29-1 and TRBJ2-3, with D possibly being TRBD2 (5 bases). The V gene's germline CDR1 is SQVTM and CDR2 ANQGSEA. V lost 4 bases and J lost 1, with 9 bases in between. The CDR3 sequence is 13 residues long. The CDR3 DNA reads as TGCAGCGTTGCGGGATTACGCACAGATACGCAGTATTTT. Protein sequence: CSVAGLRTDTQYF.

This clone was detected once. This rearrangement joins TRBV2 to TRBJ1-1; no definite D call. Germline assignment: CDR1 SNHLY and CDR2 FYNNEI. There are 10 residues in the CDR3. V shed 3 bases and J shed 10 bases, with 6 bases lying between them. DNA of the CDR3: TGTGCCAGCAGTGAGGGCGTAGCTTTCTTT. Its translation: CASSEGVAFF.

This clone is a singleton in its sample. The genes are TRBV5-1 and TRBJ2-2; D remains ambiguous. Trimming removed 1 base at V and 2 bases at J, with 6 bases between. Germline V gives CDR1 SGHRS, CDR2 YFSETQ. The CDR3 has 14 amino acids. The CDR3 DNA reads TGCGCCAGCAGCTTGACAGCAAACACCGGGGAGCTGTTTTTT. It is translated as CASSLTANTGELFF.